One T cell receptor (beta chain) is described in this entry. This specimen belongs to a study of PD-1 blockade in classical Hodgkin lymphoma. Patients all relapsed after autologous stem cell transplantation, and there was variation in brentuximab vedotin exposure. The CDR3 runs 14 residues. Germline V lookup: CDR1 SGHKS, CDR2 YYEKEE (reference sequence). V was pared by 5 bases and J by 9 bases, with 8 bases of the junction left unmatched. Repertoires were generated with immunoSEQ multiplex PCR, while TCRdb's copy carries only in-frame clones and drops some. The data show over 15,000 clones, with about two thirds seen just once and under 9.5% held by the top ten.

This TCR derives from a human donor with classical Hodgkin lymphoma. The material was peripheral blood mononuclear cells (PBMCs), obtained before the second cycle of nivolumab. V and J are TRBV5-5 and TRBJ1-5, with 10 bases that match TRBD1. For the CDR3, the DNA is TGTGCCAGCAGGCAGGACAGGGGGGCAGGGCCCCAGCATTTT. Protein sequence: CASRQDRGAGPQHF.